Below, 16 T cell receptor beta chains from the same sample are listed, as sequenced in a study of blood T cell repertoires in COVID-19. Profiled with immunoSEQ multiplex PCR; TCRdb holds only in-frame clones, not every one. This sample yields approximately 240,000 clones, of which roughly 87% are seen a single time; under 6.5% belongs to the top ten. Sample: PBMCs or T cells enriched from blood (not recorded which). The source of these receptors is a woman aged 25 to 45 with acute COVID-19.

This CDR3 is CASSPMESTDTQYF. CDR3 nucleotide sequence: TGTGCCAGCAGCCCCATGGAGAGCACAGATACGCAGTATTTT. V gene TRBV5-5 combines with J gene TRBJ2-3, with D hard to call. Germline CDR1 and CDR2: SGHKS and YYEKEE (reference sequence). The V end lost 4 bases, the J end lost 0 bases, and 9 bases lay between the germline ends. This CDR3 region has 14 residues.

V is TRBV6-2 or TRBV6-3 and J is TRBJ1-1; no firm D call. Germline CDR1 is MNHEY and CDR2 is SVGEGT. This CDR3 has 15 amino acids. Trimming cost V 3 bases and J 2 bases, with 13 bases left between them. The CDR3 sequence: CASSYRIEANTEAFF. In nucleotides, the CDR3 is TGTGCCAGCAGTTATAGGATCGAGGCAAACACTGAAGCTTTCTTT.

This clone has a single count. The chain links TRBV18 to TRBJ1-2; D unresolved. V was shortened by 3 bases and J by 5 bases, with 13 bases between the two germline ends. The CDR3 contains 14 residues. The V gene's germline CDR1 is KGHSH and CDR2 LQKENI. CDR3 in amino acids: CASSPNTRGYGYTF. The DNA for the CDR3 is TGTGCCAGCTCACCCAACACGCGAGGGTATGGCTACACCTTC.

V usage is TRBV18 and J usage is TRBJ1-4; D uncertain. Germline V lookup: CDR1 KGHSH, CDR2 LQKENI. V dropped 6 bases and J dropped 7 bases, with 21 bases sitting between them. This CDR3 contains 16 residues. The CDR3 loop reads CASSQNTSQRGEKLFF. In DNA form, the CDR3 reads TGTGCCAGCTCGCAAAACACGTCGCAGCGGGGTGAAAAACTGTTTTTT.

The chain joins TRBV24-1 to TRBJ1-2, with D perhaps matching TRBD1 (6 bases). The CDR3 runs to 15 residues. Trimming left V 0 bases short and J 2 bases short, with 9 bases between. The germline V gene has CDR1 KGHDR and CDR2 SFDVKD. The CDR3 DNA is TGTGCCACCAGTGATTTGCGGGGGGCCAACTATGGCTACACCTTC. Translating gives CATSDLRGANYGYTF.

The gene calls are TRBV10-3 and TRBJ1-2; a weak D match, TRBD1 (6 bases). CDR3 size: 13 residues. V lost 2 bases to trimming and J lost 5 bases, with 9 bases between them. Germline V gene data show CDR1 as ENHRY and CDR2 as SYGVKD. CDR3 protein: CAISEGQKYGYTF. For the CDR3, the DNA is TGTGCCATCAGTGAGGGACAGAAATATGGCTACACCTTC.

CDR3 nucleotide sequence: TGCAGCGTTGTTGCCCTGGGAGGTAACTATGGCTACACCTTC. It translates to CSVVALGGNYGYTF. The V and J genes are TRBV29-1 and TRBJ1-2; unclear D gene. This CDR3 contains 14 residues. The V gene's germline CDR1 is SQVTM and CDR2 ANQGSEA. Deletions cut 4 bases from V and 1 base from J, with 13 bases between.

The rearrangement links TRBV6-5 to TRBJ2-1; the match to TRBD2 covers 13 bases. V was pared by 5 bases and J by 14 bases, with 6 bases of the junction left unmatched. CDR1 and CDR2 from the germline V gene are MNHEY and SVGAGI. The length of the CDR3 is 13 residues. The CDR3 nucleotides are TGTGCCAGCAGTCGGACTAGCGGGGGCCATGAGTTCTTC. Its translation is CASSRTSGGHEFF.

The CDR3 is CASKPRLAGGHADTGELFF. As DNA, the CDR3 is TGCGCCAGCAAACCTAGACTAGCGGGGGGGCATGCGGACACCGGGGAGCTGTTTTTT. The rearrangement uses TRBV4-1 and TRBJ2-2, with 14 bases matching TRBD2. This CDR3 is built from 19 residues. The germline CDR1 and CDR2 sequences are MGHRA and YSYEKL. The trim removed 7 bases at V and 3 bases at J, leaving 13 bases unmatched.

This clone is a singleton in its sample. The rearrangement joins TRBV29-1 to TRBJ2-5, with D possibly being TRBD1 (6 bases). V was shortened by 7 bases and J by 9 bases, with 21 bases between the two germline ends. This CDR3 has 13 amino acids. Germline CDR1 SQVTM, CDR2 ANQGSEA. The CDR3 spells CSALVSGEGAQYF. CDR3 coding DNA: TGCAGCGCCCTGGTGTCGGGCGAGGGGGCCCAGTACTTC. The entire variable domain, with the rest obtained from reference TRBV29-1 and TRBJ2-5, is as follows: SAVISQKPSRDICQRGTSLTIQCQVDSQVTMMFWYRQQPGQSLTLIATANQGSEATYESGFVIDKFPISRPNLTFSTLTVSNMSPEDSSIYLCSALVSGEGAQYFGPGTRLLVL.

The V and J genes are TRBV4-1 and TRBJ1-5, with D perhaps matching TRBD1 (5 bases). Trimming shortened V by 3 bases and J by 6 bases, and 15 bases separated the two germline ends. The CDR3 consists of 15 residues. Germline V gene sequence: CDR1 MGHRA, CDR2 YSYEKL. The CDR3 nucleotides are TGCGCCAGCAGCCACCCCTCCGGGGGTGCTCAGCCCCAGCATTTT. It codes for CASSHPSGGAQPQHF.

The CDR3 loop reads CASSDGTVISYNSPLHF. DNA for the CDR3: TGTGCCAGCAGCGATGGGACAGTTATCTCCTATAATTCACCCCTCCACTTT. The chain is built from TRBV5-4 and TRBJ1-6; the match to TRBD1 covers 7 bases. Germline V gene lookup returns CDR1 SGHNT and CDR2 YYREEE (reference sequence). This CDR3 comprises 17 residues. The trim removed 4 bases at V and 0 bases at J, leaving 7 bases unmatched.

The V gene is TRBV10-3, the J gene TRBJ2-5; maybe TRBD2 (6 bases). There are 12 residues in the CDR3. Germline assignment: CDR1 ENHRY and CDR2 SYGVKD. Trimming shortened V by 6 bases and J by 2 bases, and 7 bases separated the two germline ends. In nucleotides, the CDR3 is TGTGCCATCAGCGGGGGACAAGAGACCCAGTACTTC. This translates into CAISGGQETQYF.

The chain combines TRBV27 with TRBJ2-3; D is possibly TRBD1 (5 bases). Trimming cost V 0 bases and J 1 base, with 11 bases left between them. In germline, CDR1 is MNHEY, CDR2 SMNVEV (reference sequence). The CDR3 contains 16 residues. The CDR3 reads CASSLSQETGTDTQYF. Written as DNA, the CDR3 is TGTGCCAGCAGTTTATCTCAAGAGACAGGCACAGATACGCAGTATTTT.

The rearrangement uses TRBV14 and TRBJ1-3; tentative D call: TRBD1 (6 bases). CDR3 size: 16 residues. CDR1 and CDR2 (germline): SGHDN, FVKESK. Trimming removed 4 bases from V and 4 bases from J, with 17 bases in between. CDR3 nucleotide sequence: TGTGCCAGCAGCCCCAGGGGCAGGGGCTTCGGAAACACCATATATTTT. Translating it yields CASSPRGRGFGNTIYF.

DNA of the CDR3: TGTGCCAGTAATAAAAACATGATTCCCACTGAAGCTTTCTTT. Translation: CASNKNMIPTEAFF. The chain carries TRBV19 and TRBJ1-1, with D unresolved. Germline CDR1 reads LNHDA; CDR2 reads SQIVND (reference sequence). CDR3 length equals 14 residues. Between the trimmed V and J ends, which lost 7 bases and 4 bases, there was a span of 16 bases.